The T cell receptor (beta chain) described here comes from a study of shared clonotypes between healthy human individuals. Trimming stripped 0 bases from V and 5 bases from J, with 7 bases between. From germline, CDR1 is MNHEY and CDR2 SVGAGI. The CDR3 consists of 14 residues. Some clones are missing from TCRdb's copy, which holds only in-frame ones; the method was immunoSEQ multiplex PCR. The data hold about 1.4 million clones, with 96% observed a single time. The clonotype was recovered from a man aged 25 to 45 in good health. J is TRBJ2-2 and V is TRBV6-5; maybe TRBD2 (5 bases). The sequenced sample consisted of naive CD4+ T cells sorted from blood. Subset described: CD45RA+ positively selected. CDR3 bases: TGTGCCAGCAGTTACTCGGAGGTGACCGGGGAGCTGTTTTTT. Its translation: CASSYSEVTGELFF.